These 4 T cell receptor beta chains were all obtained from the same sample, sequenced in a study of siplizumab effects on memory and regulatory T cells. Method: immunoSEQ multiplex PCR; TCRdb's copy keeps in-frame clones and lacks some. In the table there are approximately 120,000 clones, roughly nine tenths of which are singletons. Sequencing used Tregs sorted from blood. Receptor source: a human donor in good health.

In DNA, the CDR3 is TGCAGTGCTAGAGATGACCGTGGCTACACCTTC. It specifies CSARDDRGYTF. The rearrangement joins TRBV20-1 to TRBJ1-2; the D is unclear. V was pared by 0 bases and J by 7 bases, with 6 bases between. CDR1 DFQATT and CDR2 SNEGSKA come from the germline V gene (reference sequence). The CDR3 length is 11 residues.

V and J are TRBV6-6 and TRBJ1-3, with D hard to call. The CDR3 runs 14 residues. CDR1 MNHNY and CDR2 SVGAGI come from the germline V gene (reference sequence). Between the trimmed V and J ends, which lost 7 bases and 0 bases, there was a span of 10 bases. CDR3 DNA: TGTGCCAGCACCCCGGCTAGCTCTGGAAACACCATATATTTT. Protein sequence: CASTPASSGNTIYF.

This clone is a singleton in its sample. The CDR3 reads CASSLGIQETQYF. The CDR3 DNA sequence: TGTGCTAGCTCTTTGGGAATCCAAGAGACCCAGTACTTC. The rearrangement links TRBV7-7 to TRBJ2-5; D is unresolved. Germline loops: CDR1 SSHAT, CDR2 FNYEAQ (reference sequence). The CDR3 has 13 residues.

The chain is built from TRBV29-1 and TRBJ1-6, with D unclear. Per the germline V gene, CDR1 is SQVTM and CDR2 is ANQGSEA. The CDR3 loop spans 13 amino acids. The germline V and J ends were trimmed by 4 bases and 1 base, with 5 bases remaining between them. CDR3 in amino acids: CSVGQSYNSPLHF. DNA of the CDR3: TGCAGCGTTGGGCAGTCCTATAATTCACCCCTCCACTTT. The full variable domain, with the rest looked up from reference TRBV29-1 and TRBJ1-6, is SAVISQKPSRDICQRGTSLTIQCQVDSQVTMMFWYRQQPGQSLTLIATANQGSEATYESGFVIDKFPISRPNLTFSTLTVSNMSPEDSSIYLCSVGQSYNSPLHFGNGTRLTVT.